The clone carrying this T cell receptor (beta chain) appeared a few times. The study drew participants aged about 18 to 89 years from some 24 US areas. Losses at the gene ends were 0 bases for V and 6 bases for J; bases not matched to a gene: 8. Germline V gene data show CDR1 as SGHRS and CDR2 as YFSETQ. This CDR3 is built from 16 residues. This sample was included in a study of blood T cell repertoires in COVID-19. The data were produced by immunoSEQ multiplex PCR, yet TCRdb's version contains in-frame clones alone and is incomplete. The sample contains more than 150,000 clones, over 70% of which appear only once.

The sample taken for sequencing was PBMCs or T cells enriched from blood (not recorded which). The V call is TRBV5-1, the J call TRBJ2-2; 7 nucleotides agree with TRBD1. This sequence was found in an older woman who had recovered from COVID-19. Here the CDR3 reads CASSLGGTVFAGELFF. The CDR3 nucleotides read TGCGCCAGCAGCTTGGGAGGGACAGTTTTTGCCGGGGAGCTGTTTTTT.